This is a list of T cell receptor beta chains from one sample in a study of shared clonotypes between healthy human individuals. TCRdb's copy holds only in-frame clones and misses some; the assay was immunoSEQ multiplex PCR. This sample has under 2.5 million clones, with 80% to 95% found just once. Sequenced sample: naive CD4+ T cells from PBMCs. Receptors were obtained from a man between 18 and 35 years old in good health. Some clones in this sample may be carry-over from other donors' samples. The CDR3 runs from the conserved cysteine through the conserved F or W. The D gene is left open where the match is weak. Clone sizes are given selectively: once, few, many, or a class where the clone is expanded.

clone_size j_call v_call d_call cdr3_nt cdr3_aa
few TRBJ1-2 TRBV10-3 NA TGTGCCATCAGTGAGGAGGTAGCAGGGGGCTACACCTTC CAISEEVAGGYTF
NA TRBJ2-1 TRBV5-4 TRBD2 TGTGCCAGCAGCTTTTCGGAGCGGGGCTCCTACAATGAGCAGTTCTTC CASSFSERGSYNEQFF
NA TRBJ2-1 TRBV7-2 TRBD1 TGTGCCAGCAGCTCAAGAGCACAGGGGTACAATGAGCAGTTCTTC CASSSRAQGYNEQFF
NA TRBJ2-7 TRBV7-9 NA TGTGCCAGCAGCCCTCTTGCGGTCCCAGGCGAGCAGTACTTC CASSPLAVPGEQYF
NA TRBJ1-1 TRBV4-3 TRBD1 TGCGCCAGCAGCCAAGGAACAGGGGACACTGAAGCTTTCTTT CASSQGTGDTEAFF
NA TRBJ2-7 TRBV2 TRBD2 TGTGCCAGCAGGGCTGGGACTAGCGGGAGGGCCGAGTACTTC CASRAGTSGRAEYF
NA TRBJ2-3 TRBV6-1 NA TGTGCCAGTTGGAGTCCCGATAGCACAGATACGCAGTATTTT CASWSPDSTDTQYF
NA TRBJ2-3 TRBV7-3 TRBD2 TGTGCCAGCAGCTTACATCTAGCGGAAAGCACAGATACGCAGTATTTT CASSLHLAESTDTQYF
NA TRBJ1-4 TRBV6-5 NA TGTGCCAGCAGTTACAGGGAGAGCGATGAAAAACTGTTTTTT CASSYRESDEKLFF
NA TRBJ2-1 TRBV7-2 NA TGTGCCAGCAGCTTGCGAGTGTACAATGAGCAGTTCTTC CASSLRVYNEQFF
NA TRBJ2-5 TRBV6-6 TRBD2 TGTGCCAGCAGTTACAGACTAGCGGGAGGAGGGGAGACCCAGTACTTC CASSYRLAGGGETQYF
NA TRBJ1-4 TRBV6-5 NA TGTGCCAGCAGTAAACGACAGGCGGCAGTTGAAAAACTGTTTTTT CASSKRQAAVEKLFF
NA TRBJ2-1 TRBV30 TRBD2 TGTGCCTGGGTTCTAGCGGGAGGGCCAAATGAGCAGTTCTTC CAWVLAGGPNEQFF
NA TRBJ2-7 TRBV5-1 TRBD2 TGCGCCAGCAAGATTAGCGGGGACACCTACGAGCAGTACTTC CASKISGDTYEQYF
NA TRBJ2-2 TRBV7-3 NA TGTGCCAGCAGCTTAGATTACCTAAACACCGGGGAGCTGTTTTTT CASSLDYLNTGELFF
NA TRBJ2-7 TRBV28 NA TGTGCCAGCAGTTTACGGCAGCCCTACGAGCAGTACTTC CASSLRQPYEQYF
NA TRBJ2-3 TRBV15 TRBD2 TGTGCCACCAGCAGCGGACTAGCCCCCACAGATACGCAGTATTTT CATSSGLAPTDTQYF
NA TRBJ1-5 TRBV18 NA TGTGCCAGCTCAGACGGCAATCAGCCCCAGCATTTT CASSDGNQPQHF
NA TRBJ1-4 TRBV5-1 NA TGCGCCAGCACCACCACAGGGAATGGTGAAAAACTGTTTTTT CASTTTGNGEKLFF
NA TRBJ2-7 TRBV18 NA TGTGCCAGCTCTTCAGACGAGCAGTACTTC CASSSDEQYF
NA TRBJ2-7 TRBV5-1 TRBD1 TGCGCCAGCAGCTGGGGACAGACTCCTAGGGAGCAGTACTTC CASSWGQTPREQYF
NA TRBJ1-3 TRBV15 NA TGTGCCACCAGCAGCGACAATGGAAACACCATATATTTT CATSSDNGNTIYF
NA TRBJ1-2 TRBV5-1 NA TGCGCCAGCAGCCAAGGGACCCCAGACTATGGCTACACCTTC CASSQGTPDYGYTF
NA TRBJ2-5 TRBV19 TRBD2 TGTGCCAGTGGGACTAGTGGAAGGGAGACCCAGTACTTC CASGTSGRETQYF
NA TRBJ2-1 TRBV6-5 NA TGTGCCAGCGCGAGTGAACTAGGCCGAGAGCAGTTCTTC CASASELGREQFF
NA TRBJ2-1 TRBV10-1 TRBD2 TGCGCCAGCAGTGAGTCGTCGGCTAGCGGGAGGGTTGAGCAGTTCTTC CASSESSASGRVEQFF
once TRBJ2-1 TRBV29-1 TRBD2 TGCAGCGTATCAAACCCCGGGACTAGCGGGAGGCCGAACCACAATGAGCAGTTCTTC CSVSNPGTSGRPNHNEQFF
NA TRBJ1-2 TRBV30 NA TGTGCCTGGAGTGTGTCGGCTGGGTATGGCTACACCTTC CAWSVSAGYGYTF
NA TRBJ2-2 TRBV7-2 TRBD2 TGTGCCAGCAGCTCCTCCCGGACTAGCGCTGCGAACACCGGGGAGCTGTTTTTT CASSSSRTSAANTGELFF
NA TRBJ1-4 TRBV27 NA TGTGCCAGCACCATGGGGCCGCTTTTTAATGAAAAACTGTTTTTT CASTMGPLFNEKLFF
NA TRBJ2-7 TRBV27 TRBD2 TGTGCCAGCAGTATCCGCCGGGCGGGAGGGCCCTCCTACGAGCAGTACTTC CASSIRRAGGPSYEQYF
NA TRBJ2-5 TRBV7-9 NA TGTGCCAGCAGCTTAAGCTTCGGGACCGTAAAAGAGACCCAGTACTTC CASSLSFGTVKETQYF